These T cell receptor beta chains were read from a single sample in a study of cytomegalovirus exposure and HLA in healthy donors. Here immunoSEQ multiplex PCR was the method, and the copy in TCRdb shows in-frame clones only, minus some. This sample has roughly 250,000 clones; around two thirds occur once, and the top ten carry 2% to 2.5%. The sample consisted of PBMCs. The receptors were gathered from a female donor in good health and CMV-seronegative. CDR3s include the opening cysteine and the closing phenylalanine or tryptophan. Size is omitted from some rows. Given values are once, few, many or a class for expanded clones.

abundance,j_gene,v_gene,CDR3aa
.,TRBJ2-7,TRBV10-3,CAISEVALSYEQYF
.,TRBJ2-5,TRBV28,CASSLPREGVQETQYF
.,TRBJ2-7,TRBV11-3,CASSLAFLYEQYF
.,TRBJ2-6,TRBV5-1,CASSFRQGSGANVLIF
once,TRBJ2-2,TRBV7-9,CASSFPVKRNTGELFF
few,TRBJ2-3,TRBV9,CASSVGSASGTQYF
.,TRBJ2-1,TRBV7-8,CASSLTGTSGRWEQFF
.,TRBJ2-2,TRBV7-2,CASSSSGITGELFF
.,TRBJ2-2,TRBV9,CASSVDRVGTGELFF
.,TRBJ1-4,TRBV7-2,CASSLQDRQNEKLFF
.,TRBJ2-6,TRBV7-6,CASSLLAGRSGANVLTF
.,TRBJ2-7,TRBV7-9,CSSSPDRGSYEQYF
.,TRBJ2-6,TRBV2,CASKGHNSGANVLTF
once,TRBJ2-1,TRBV5-1,CASSLRRAVHEQFF
.,TRBJ2-1,TRBV6-4,CASSEPGTRANEQFF
.,TRBJ2-1,TRBV2,CASSAQTSGRGNEQFF
.,TRBJ2-3,TRBV5-4,CASTETSGSSDTQYF
.,TRBJ2-1,TRBV7-2,CASSASGSPYNEQFF
.,TRBJ1-2,TRBV11-2,CASSLVGQGIYGYTF
.,TRBJ2-7,TRBV2,CASKAGPFRWYEQYF
.,TRBJ2-3,TRBV5-1,CASSSGTSGRSTDTQYF
once,TRBJ1-5,TRBV6-4,CASSADRGQPQHF
.,TRBJ1-5,TRBV7-8,CASSLGGGADNQPQHF
.,TRBJ2-7,TRBV4-1,CASSPPREARRSEQYF
.,TRBJ1-2,TRBV10-2,CASSEIRGSPYGYTF
.,TRBJ2-7,TRBV7-9,CSSNKGLAGTYEQYF
.,TRBJ1-4,TRBV6-6,CASNPTGGGEKLFF